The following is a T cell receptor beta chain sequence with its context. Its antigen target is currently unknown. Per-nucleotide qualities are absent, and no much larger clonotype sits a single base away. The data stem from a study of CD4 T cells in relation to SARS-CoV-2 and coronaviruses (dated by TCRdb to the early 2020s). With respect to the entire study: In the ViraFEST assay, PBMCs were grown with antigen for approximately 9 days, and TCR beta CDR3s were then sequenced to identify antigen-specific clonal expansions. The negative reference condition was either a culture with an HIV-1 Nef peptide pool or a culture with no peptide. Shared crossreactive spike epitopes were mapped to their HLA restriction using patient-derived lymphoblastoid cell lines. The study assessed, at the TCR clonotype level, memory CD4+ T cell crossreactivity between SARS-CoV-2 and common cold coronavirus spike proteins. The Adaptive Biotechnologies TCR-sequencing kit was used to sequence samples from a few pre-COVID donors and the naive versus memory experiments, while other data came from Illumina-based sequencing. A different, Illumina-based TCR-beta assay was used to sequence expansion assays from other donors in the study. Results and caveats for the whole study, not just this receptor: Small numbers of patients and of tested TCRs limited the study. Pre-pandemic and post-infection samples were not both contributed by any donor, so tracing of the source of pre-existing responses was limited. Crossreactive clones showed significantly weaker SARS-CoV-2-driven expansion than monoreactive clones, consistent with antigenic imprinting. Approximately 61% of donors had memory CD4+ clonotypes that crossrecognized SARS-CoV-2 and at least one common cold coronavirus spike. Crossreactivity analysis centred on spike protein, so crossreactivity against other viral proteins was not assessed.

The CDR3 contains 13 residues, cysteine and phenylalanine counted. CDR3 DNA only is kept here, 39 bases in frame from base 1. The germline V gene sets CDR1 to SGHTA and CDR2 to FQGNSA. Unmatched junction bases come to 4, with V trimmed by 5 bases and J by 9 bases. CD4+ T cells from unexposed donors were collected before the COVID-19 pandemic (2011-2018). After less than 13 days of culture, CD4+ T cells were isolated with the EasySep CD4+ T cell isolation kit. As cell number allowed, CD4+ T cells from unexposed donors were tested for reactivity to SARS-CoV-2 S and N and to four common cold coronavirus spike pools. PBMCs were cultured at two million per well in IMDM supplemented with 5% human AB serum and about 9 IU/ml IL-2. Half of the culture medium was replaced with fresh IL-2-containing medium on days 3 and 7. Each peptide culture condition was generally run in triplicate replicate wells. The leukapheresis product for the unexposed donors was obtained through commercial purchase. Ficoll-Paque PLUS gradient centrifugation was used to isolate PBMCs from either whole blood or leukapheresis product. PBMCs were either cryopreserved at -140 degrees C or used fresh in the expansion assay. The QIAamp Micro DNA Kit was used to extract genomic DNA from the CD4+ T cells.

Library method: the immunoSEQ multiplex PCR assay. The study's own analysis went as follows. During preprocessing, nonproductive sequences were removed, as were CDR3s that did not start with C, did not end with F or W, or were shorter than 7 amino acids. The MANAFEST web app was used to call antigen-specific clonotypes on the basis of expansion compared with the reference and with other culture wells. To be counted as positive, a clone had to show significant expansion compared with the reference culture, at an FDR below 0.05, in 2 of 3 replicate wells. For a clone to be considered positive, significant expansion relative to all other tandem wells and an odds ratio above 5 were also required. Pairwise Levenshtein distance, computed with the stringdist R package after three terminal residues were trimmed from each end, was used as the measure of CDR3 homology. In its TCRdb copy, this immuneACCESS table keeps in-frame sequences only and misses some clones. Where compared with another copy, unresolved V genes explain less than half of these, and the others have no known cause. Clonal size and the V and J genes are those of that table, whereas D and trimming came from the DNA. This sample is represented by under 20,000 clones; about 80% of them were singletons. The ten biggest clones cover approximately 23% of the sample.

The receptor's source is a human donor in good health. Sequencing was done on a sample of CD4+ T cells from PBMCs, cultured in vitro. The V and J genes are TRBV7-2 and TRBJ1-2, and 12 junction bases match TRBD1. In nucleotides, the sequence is TGTGCCAGCAGCGCCGGGACAGGGGGCAGCTACACCTTC. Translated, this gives CASSAGTGGSYTF. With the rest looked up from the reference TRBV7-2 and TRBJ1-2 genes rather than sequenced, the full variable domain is GAGVSQSPSNKVTEKGKDVELRCDPISGHTALYWYRQSLGQGLEFLIYFQGNSAPDKSGLPSDRFSAERTGGSVSTLTIQRTQQEDSAVYLCASSAGTGGSYTFGSGTRLTVV.